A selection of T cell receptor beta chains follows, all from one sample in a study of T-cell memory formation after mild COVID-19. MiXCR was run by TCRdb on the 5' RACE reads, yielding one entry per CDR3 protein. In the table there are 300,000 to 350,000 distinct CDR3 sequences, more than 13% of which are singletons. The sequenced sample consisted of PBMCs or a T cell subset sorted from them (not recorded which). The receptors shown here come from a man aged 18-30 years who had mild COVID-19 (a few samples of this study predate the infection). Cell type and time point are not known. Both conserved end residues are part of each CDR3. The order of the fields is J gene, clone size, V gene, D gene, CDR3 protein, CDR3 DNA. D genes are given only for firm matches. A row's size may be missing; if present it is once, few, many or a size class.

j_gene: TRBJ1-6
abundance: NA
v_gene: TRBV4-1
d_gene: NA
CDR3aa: CASSPQPGDSPLHF
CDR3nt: TGCGCCAGCAGCCCTCAGCCGGGGGATTCACCCCTCCACTTT

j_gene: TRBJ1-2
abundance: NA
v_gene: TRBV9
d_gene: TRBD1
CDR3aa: CASSNLIAGTGDTKNYGYTF
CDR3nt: TGTGCCAGCAGCAACCTTATTGCCGGGACAGGGGATACAAAGAACTATGGCTACACCTTC

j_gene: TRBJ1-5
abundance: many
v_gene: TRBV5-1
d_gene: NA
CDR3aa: CASSLDGSNQPQHF
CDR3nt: TGCGCCAGCAGCTTGGACGGTAGCAATCAGCCCCAGCATTTT

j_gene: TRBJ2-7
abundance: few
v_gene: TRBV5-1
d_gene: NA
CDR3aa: CASSLEYPTYEQYF
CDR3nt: TGCGCCAGCAGCTTGGAGTATCCGACTTACGAGCAGTACTTC

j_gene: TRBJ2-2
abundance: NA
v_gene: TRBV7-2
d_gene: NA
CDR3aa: CASSSADVTPGELFF
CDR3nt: TGTGCCAGCAGCTCCGCGGACGTGACACCCGGGGAGCTGTTTTTT

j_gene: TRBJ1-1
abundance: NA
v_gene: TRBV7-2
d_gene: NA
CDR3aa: CASSHYPENTEAFF
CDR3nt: TGTGCCAGCAGCCACTATCCGGAGAACACTGAAGCTTTCTTT

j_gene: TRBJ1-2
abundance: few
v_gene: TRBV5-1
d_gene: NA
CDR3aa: CASSLVSWSYGYTF
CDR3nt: TGCGCCAGCAGCTTGGTTTCGTGGAGCTATGGCTACACCTTC

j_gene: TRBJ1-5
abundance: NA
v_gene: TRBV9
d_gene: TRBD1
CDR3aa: CASSATGDYQPQHF
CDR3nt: TGTGCCAGCAGCGCAACAGGGGACTATCAGCCCCAGCATTTT

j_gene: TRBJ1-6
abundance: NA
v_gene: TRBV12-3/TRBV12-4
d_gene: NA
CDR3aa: CASSSQGGSPLHF
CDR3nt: TGTGCCAGCAGTAGCCAGGGTGGCTCACCCCTCCACTTT

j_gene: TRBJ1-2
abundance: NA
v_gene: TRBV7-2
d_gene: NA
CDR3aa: CASSLSTDGYTF
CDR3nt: TGTGCCAGCAGCTTGTCGACCGATGGCTACACCTTC

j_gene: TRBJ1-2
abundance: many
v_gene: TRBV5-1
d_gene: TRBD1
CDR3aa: CASSSGQGAPLGGYTF
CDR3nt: TGCGCCAGCAGCTCGGGACAGGGGGCGCCTTTGGGCGGCTACACCTTC

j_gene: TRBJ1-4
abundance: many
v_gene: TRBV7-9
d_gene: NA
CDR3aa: CASSLRGGLGEKLFF
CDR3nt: TGTGCCAGCAGCTTAAGAGGCGGGTTGGGTGAAAAACTGTTTTTT

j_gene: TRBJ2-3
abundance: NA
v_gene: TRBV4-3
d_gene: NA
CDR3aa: CASSQGSGLATNTQYF
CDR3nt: TGCGCCAGCAGCCAAGGGTCGGGATTAGCGACAAATACGCAGTATTTT

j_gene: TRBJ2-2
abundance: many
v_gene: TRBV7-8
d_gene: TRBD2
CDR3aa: CASSLGGSHTGELFF
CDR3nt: TGTGCCAGCAGCTTAGGCGGGAGCCACACCGGGGAGCTGTTTTTT

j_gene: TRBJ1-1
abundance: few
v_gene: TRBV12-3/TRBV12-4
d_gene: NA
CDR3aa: CASNLRGVGTEAFF
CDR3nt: TGTGCCAGCAACCTTCGGGGGGTGGGCACTGAAGCTTTCTTT

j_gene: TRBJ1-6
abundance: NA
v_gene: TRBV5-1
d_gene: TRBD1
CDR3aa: CASSPSGQGRSPLHF
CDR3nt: TGCGCCAGCAGCCCGTCGGGACAGGGACGTTCACCCCTCCACTTT

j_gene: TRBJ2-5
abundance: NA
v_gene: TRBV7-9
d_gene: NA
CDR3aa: CASSFAVRETQYF
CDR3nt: TGTGCCAGCAGCTTCGCAGTTAGGGAGACCCAGTACTTC

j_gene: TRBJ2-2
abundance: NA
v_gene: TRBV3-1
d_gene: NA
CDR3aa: CASTNTLSGELFF
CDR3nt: TGTGCCAGCACTAACACCCTGAGCGGGGAGCTGTTTTTT

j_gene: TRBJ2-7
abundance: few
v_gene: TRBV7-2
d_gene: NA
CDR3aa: CASSLSFGAGENYEQYF
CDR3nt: TGTGCCAGCAGCTTGTCTTTCGGGGCAGGGGAGAACTACGAGCAGTACTTC

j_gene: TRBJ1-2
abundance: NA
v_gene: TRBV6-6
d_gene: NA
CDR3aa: CASSPGPRGYTF
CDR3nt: TGTGCCAGCAGCCCGGGACCTCGGGGCTACACCTTC

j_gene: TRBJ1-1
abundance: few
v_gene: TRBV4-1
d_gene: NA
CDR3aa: CASSLPGGDTEAFF
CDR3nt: TGCGCCAGCAGCCTGCCGGGAGGGGACACTGAAGCTTTCTTT

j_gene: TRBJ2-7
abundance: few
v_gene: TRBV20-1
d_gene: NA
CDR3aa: CSASLDSSYEQYF
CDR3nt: TGCAGTGCTAGTTTGGACAGCTCCTACGAGCAGTACTTC

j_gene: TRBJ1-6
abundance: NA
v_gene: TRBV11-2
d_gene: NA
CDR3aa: CASTQTGVLLSPLHF
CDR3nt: TGTGCCAGCACCCAGACAGGAGTACTTCTTTCACCCCTCCACTTT

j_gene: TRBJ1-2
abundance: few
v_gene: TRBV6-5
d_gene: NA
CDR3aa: CASSSFSARGNYGYTF
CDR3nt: TGTGCCAGCAGTTCTTTTTCGGCGAGGGGGAACTATGGCTACACCTTC

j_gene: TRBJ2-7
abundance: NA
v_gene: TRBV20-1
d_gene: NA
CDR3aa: CSARGAKEQYF
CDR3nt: TGCAGTGCTAGAGGGGCTAAAGAGCAGTACTTC

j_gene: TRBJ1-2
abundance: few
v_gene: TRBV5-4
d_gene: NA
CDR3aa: CASSDRDTGGHGYTF
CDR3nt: TGTGCCAGCAGCGACCGGGACACGGGGGGACATGGCTACACCTTC

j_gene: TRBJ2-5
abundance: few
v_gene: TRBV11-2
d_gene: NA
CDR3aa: CASSLEQGGGETQYF
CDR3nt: TGTGCCAGCAGCTTAGAACAGGGAGGTGGAGAGACCCAGTACTTC

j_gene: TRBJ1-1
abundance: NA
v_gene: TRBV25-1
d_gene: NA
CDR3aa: CASNRGMNTEAFF
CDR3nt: TGTGCCAGCAACAGAGGGATGAACACTGAAGCTTTCTTT

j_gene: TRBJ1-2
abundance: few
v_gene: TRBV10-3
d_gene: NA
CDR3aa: CAISGVGKHYGYTF
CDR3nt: TGTGCCATCAGTGGCGTCGGGAAGCACTATGGCTACACCTTC

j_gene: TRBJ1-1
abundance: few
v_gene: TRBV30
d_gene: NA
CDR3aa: CAWSVSVNTEAFF
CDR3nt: TGTGCCTGGAGCGTCTCAGTGAACACTGAAGCTTTCTTT

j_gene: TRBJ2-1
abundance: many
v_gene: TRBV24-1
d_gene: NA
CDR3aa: CATSDPGQSSYNEQFF
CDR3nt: TGTGCCACCAGTGATCCCGGACAGAGCTCCTACAATGAGCAGTTCTTC

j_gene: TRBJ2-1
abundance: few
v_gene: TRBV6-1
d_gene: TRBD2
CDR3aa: CASSEGIAGGIF
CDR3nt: TGTGCCAGCAGTGAAGGGATAGCGGGGGGGATCTTC

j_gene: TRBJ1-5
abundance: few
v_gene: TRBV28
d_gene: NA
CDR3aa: CASNWENQPQHF
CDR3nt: TGTGCCAGCAACTGGGAGAATCAGCCCCAGCATTTT

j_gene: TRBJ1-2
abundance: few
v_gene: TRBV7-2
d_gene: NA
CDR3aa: CASRPGGLSLWTF
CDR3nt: TGTGCCAGCCGGCCGGGCGGGCTTTCGCTTTGGACCTTC

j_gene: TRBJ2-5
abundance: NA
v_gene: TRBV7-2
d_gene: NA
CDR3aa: CASSLGLSETQYF
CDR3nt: TGTGCCAGCAGCTTAGGATTATCGGAGACCCAGTACTTC

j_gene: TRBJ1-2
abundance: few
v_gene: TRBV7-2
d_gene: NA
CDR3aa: CASSLGGGGYGYTF
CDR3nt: TGTGCCAGCAGCCTCGGAGGGGGAGGCTATGGCTACACCTTC

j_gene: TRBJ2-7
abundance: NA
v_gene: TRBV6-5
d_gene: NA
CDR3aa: CASSYTEQTGTYEQYF
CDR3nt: TGTGCCAGCAGTTACACGGAACAGACAGGTACCTACGAGCAGTACTTC

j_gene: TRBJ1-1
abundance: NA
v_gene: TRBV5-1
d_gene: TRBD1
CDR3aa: CASSLTGAGREAFF
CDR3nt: TGCGCCAGCAGCTTGACAGGGGCTGGACGTGAAGCTTTCTTT

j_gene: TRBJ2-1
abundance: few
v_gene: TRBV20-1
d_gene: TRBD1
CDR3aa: CSASRDRPYNEQFF
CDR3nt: TGCAGTGCGAGCCGGGACAGACCCTACAATGAGCAGTTCTTC

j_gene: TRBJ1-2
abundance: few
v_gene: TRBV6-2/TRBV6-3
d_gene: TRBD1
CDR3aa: CASSHGQGYGYTF
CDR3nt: TGTGCCAGCAGCCACGGACAGGGCTATGGCTACACCTTC

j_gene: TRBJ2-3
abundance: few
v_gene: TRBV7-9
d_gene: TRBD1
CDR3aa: CASSLDPGQGGADTQYF
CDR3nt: TGTGCCAGCAGCTTAGATCCGGGACAGGGGGGCGCAGATACGCAGTATTTT

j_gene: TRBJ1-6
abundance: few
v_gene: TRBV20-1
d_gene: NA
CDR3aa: CSARDLRGTYNSPLHF
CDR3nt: TGCAGTGCTAGAGATCTCAGGGGCACCTATAATTCACCCCTCCACTTT

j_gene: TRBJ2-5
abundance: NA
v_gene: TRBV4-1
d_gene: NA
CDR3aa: CASSQGGLETQYF
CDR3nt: TGCGCCAGCAGCCAAGGGGGGCTGGAGACCCAGTACTTC

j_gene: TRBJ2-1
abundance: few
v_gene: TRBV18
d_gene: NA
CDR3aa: CASSPDRNNEQFF
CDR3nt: TGTGCCAGCTCACCGGACAGAAACAATGAGCAGTTCTTC

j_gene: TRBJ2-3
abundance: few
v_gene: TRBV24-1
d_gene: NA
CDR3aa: CATSDSRSGVITDTQYF
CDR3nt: TGTGCCACCAGTGATTCCCGGTCGGGGGTTATCACAGATACGCAGTATTTT